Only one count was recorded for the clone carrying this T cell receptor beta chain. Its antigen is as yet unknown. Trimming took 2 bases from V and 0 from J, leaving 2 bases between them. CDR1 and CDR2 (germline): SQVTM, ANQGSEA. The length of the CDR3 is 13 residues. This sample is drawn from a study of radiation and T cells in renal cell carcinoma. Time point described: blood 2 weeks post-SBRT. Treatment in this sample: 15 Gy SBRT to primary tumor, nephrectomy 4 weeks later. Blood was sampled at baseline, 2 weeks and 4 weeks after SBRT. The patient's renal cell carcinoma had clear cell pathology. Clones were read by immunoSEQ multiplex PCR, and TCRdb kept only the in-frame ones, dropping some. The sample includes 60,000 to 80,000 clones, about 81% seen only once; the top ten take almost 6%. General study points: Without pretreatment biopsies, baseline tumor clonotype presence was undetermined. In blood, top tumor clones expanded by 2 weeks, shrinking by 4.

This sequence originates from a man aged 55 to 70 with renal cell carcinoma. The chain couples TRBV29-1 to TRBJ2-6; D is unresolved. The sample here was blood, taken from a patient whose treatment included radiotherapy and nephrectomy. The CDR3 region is CSVESSGANVLTF. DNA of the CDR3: TGCAGCGTTGAATCCTCTGGGGCCAACGTCCTGACTTTC.